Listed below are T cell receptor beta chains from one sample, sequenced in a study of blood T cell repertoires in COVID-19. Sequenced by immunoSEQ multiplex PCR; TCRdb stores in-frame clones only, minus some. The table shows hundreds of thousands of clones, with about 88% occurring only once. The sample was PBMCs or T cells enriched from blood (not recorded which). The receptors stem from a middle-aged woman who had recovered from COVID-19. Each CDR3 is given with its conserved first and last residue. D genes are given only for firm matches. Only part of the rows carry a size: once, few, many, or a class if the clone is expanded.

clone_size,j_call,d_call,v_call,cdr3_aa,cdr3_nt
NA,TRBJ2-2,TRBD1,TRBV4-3,CASSQGQGANTGELFF,TGCGCCAGCAGCCAAGGACAGGGGGCGAACACCGGGGAGCTGTTTTTT
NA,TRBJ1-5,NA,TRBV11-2,CASSLAGRGQPQHF,TGTGCCAGCAGCTTAGCTGGGCGTGGACAGCCCCAGCATTTT
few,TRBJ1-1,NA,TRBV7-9,CASSPNLTPYTEAFF,TGTGCCAGCAGCCCCAACCTTACACCTTACACTGAAGCTTTCTTT
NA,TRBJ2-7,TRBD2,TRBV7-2,CASSFTGGPSPEQYF,TGTGCCAGCAGCTTTACGGGGGGGCCATCTCCCGAGCAGTACTTC
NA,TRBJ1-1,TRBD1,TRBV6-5,CASSSSGQGAVTEAFF,TGTGCCAGCAGTTCTAGCGGACAGGGGGCGGTCACTGAAGCTTTCTTT
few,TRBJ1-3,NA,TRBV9,CASSVATGSGNTIYF,TGTGCCAGCAGCGTAGCTACGGGCTCTGGAAACACCATATATTTT
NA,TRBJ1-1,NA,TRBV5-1,CASSLEGGRVNTEAFF,TGCGCCAGCAGCTTGGAAGGGGGTAGGGTGAACACTGAAGCTTTCTTT
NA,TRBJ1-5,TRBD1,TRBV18,CASSPTGVEGQPQHF,TGTGCCAGCTCACCTACAGGGGTTGAGGGCCAGCCCCAGCATTTT
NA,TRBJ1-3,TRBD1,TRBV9,CASSVTGQGGNTIYF,TGTGCCAGCAGCGTAACGGGACAGGGGGGAAACACCATATATTTT
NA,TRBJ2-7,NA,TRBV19,CASSFDRRAYEQYF,TGTGCCAGTAGTTTCGACAGGAGAGCCTACGAGCAGTACTTC
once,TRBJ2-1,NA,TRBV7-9,CASSLDSQFF,TGTGCCAGCAGCTTAGACTCCCAGTTCTTC
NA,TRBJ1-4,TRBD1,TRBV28,CASSYLGTVDNEKLFF,TGTGCCAGCAGTTACCTGGGGACAGTAGATAATGAAAAACTGTTTTTT
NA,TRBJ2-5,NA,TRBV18,CASSPARETQYF,TGTGCCAGCTCACCCGCTAGGGAGACCCAGTACTTC
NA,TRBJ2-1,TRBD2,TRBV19,CASSIVPSGNEQFF,TGTGCCAGTAGTATAGTTCCTAGCGGAAATGAGCAGTTCTTC
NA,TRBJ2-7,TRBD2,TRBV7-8,CASSLAAGDAFSYEQYF,TGTGCCAGCAGCTTAGCGGCGGGGGACGCCTTCTCCTACGAGCAGTACTTC
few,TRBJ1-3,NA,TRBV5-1,CASKEPGNTIYF,TGCGCCAGTAAAGAGCCTGGAAACACCATATATTTT
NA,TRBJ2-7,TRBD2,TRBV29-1,CSVRERGSSYEQYF,TGCAGCGTTAGGGAGCGGGGAAGCTCCTACGAGCAGTACTTC
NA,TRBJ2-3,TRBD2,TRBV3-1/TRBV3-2,CASSLMFFGGGASKSQYF,TGTGCCAGCAGCCTGATGTTCTTTGGCGGGGGGGCCTCGAAGTCGCAGTATTTT
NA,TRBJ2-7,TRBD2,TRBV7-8,CASSPGTSFPYEQYF,TGTGCCAGCAGCCCAGGGACTAGCTTCCCCTACGAGCAGTACTTC
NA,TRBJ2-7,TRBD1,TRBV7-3,CASSLLAAGQGYEQYF,TGTGCCAGCAGCTTACTAGCGGCGGGACAGGGTTACGAGCAGTACTTC
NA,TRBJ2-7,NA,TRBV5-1,CASSPDTGILQYF,TGCGCCAGCAGCCCCGACACAGGGATTTTGCAGTACTTC
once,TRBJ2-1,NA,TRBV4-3,CASSQGPAGNEQFF,TGCGCCAGCAGCCAAGGACCAGCAGGGAATGAGCAGTTCTTC
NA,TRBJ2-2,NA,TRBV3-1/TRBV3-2,CASSQDLTGELFF,TGTGCCAGCAGCCAAGATTTAACCGGGGAGCTGTTTTTT
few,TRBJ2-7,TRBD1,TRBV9,CASSPRTGTEYYEQYF,TGTGCCAGCAGCCCCCGAACCGGGACAGAGTATTACGAGCAGTACTTC
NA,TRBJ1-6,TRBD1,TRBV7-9,CASSLGGQGNSPLHF,TGTGCCAGCAGCTTAGGGGGACAGGGGAATTCACCCCTCCACTTT
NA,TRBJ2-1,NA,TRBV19,CASSIGSGEDEQFF,TGTGCCAGTAGTATCGGGTCAGGGGAAGATGAGCAGTTCTTC
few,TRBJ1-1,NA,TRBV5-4,CASSQSFMNTEAFF,TGTGCCAGCAGCCAAAGCTTCATGAACACTGAAGCTTTCTTT
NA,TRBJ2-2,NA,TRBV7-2,CASFPLQVTGELFF,TGTGCCAGCTTCCCCCTGCAGGTCACCGGGGAGCTGTTTTTT
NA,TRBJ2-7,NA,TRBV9,CASSPPSVGDGSYEQYF,TGTGCCAGCAGCCCCCCGTCGGTAGGGGATGGATCCTACGAGCAGTACTTC
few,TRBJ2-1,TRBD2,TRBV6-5,CASSPSAGVKWEQFF,TGTGCCAGCAGTCCCTCAGCGGGAGTGAAATGGGAGCAGTTCTTC
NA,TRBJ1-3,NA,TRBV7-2,CASRESNSGNTIYF,TGTGCCAGCAGGGAGAGTAACTCTGGAAACACCATATATTTT
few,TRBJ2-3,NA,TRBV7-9,CASSFWSGTQYF,TGTGCCAGCAGCTTCTGGAGCGGTACGCAGTATTTT
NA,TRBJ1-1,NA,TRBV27,CASTIQGPGTEAFF,TGTGCCAGCACCATACAGGGACCCGGCACTGAAGCTTTCTTT
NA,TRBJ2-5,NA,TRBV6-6,CASSYSSRGGETQYF,TGTGCCAGCAGTTACTCGAGTAGGGGGGGGGAGACCCAGTACTTC
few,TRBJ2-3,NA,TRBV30,CAWSVLRGSDTQYF,TGTGCCTGGAGTGTACTTCGGGGTTCAGATACGCAGTATTTT
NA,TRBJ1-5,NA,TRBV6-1,CASSDRGTNQPQHF,TGTGCCAGCAGTGATAGGGGAACCAATCAGCCCCAGCATTTT
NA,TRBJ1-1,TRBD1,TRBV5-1,CASSGTGGPTFF,TGCGCCAGCAGCGGAACAGGGGGCCCAACTTTCTTT
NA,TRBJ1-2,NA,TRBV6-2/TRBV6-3,CASSYGFASCTF,TGTGCCAGCAGTTACGGTTTCGCGTCGTGCACCTTC
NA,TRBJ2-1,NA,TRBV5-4,CASSLEQAGSGWNEQFF,TGTGCCAGCAGCTTGGAGCAGGCGGGGAGTGGGTGGAATGAGCAGTTCTTC
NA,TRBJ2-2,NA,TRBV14,CASSLGQVSTGELFF,TGTGCCAGCAGCCTGGGACAAGTAAGCACCGGGGAGCTGTTTTTT
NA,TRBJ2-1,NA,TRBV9,CASSGPGGYNEQFF,TGTGCCAGCAGCGGGCCTGGAGGCTACAATGAGCAGTTCTTC
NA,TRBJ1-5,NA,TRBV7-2,CASKEQDGQPQHF,TGTGCCAGCAAGGAACAGGACGGGCAGCCCCAGCATTTT
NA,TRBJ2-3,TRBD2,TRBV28,CASKLAGTDTQYF,TGTGCCAGTAAACTAGCGGGAACAGATACGCAGTATTTT
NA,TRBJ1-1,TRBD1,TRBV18,CASSLQGGTEAFF,TGTGCCAGCTCATTACAGGGGGGCACTGAAGCTTTCTTT
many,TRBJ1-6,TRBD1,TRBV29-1,CSVRQGESNSPLHF,TGCAGCGTGCGACAGGGTGAATCTAATTCACCCCTCCACTTT
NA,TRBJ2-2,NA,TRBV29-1,CSVEGGNTGELFF,TGCAGCGTTGAGGGGGGGAACACCGGGGAGCTGTTTTTT
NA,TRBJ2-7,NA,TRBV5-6,CAYTERGGLPAEQYF,TGTGCCTATACCGAAAGGGGGGGCCTCCCCGCCGAGCAGTACTTC
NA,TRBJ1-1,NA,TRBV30,CAWSLARGADTEAFF,TGTGCCTGGAGTCTAGCTCGGGGAGCGGACACTGAAGCTTTCTTT
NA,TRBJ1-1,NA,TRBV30,CAWTQNEIPEAFF,TGTGCCTGGACACAGAACGAGATCCCTGAAGCTTTCTTT
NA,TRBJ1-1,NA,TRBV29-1,CSVEPPDRNTEAFF,TGCAGCGTTGAACCGCCGGACAGGAACACTGAAGCTTTCTTT
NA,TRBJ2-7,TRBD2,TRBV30,CAWSVGSSGYSYEQYF,TGTGCCTGGAGTGTAGGGTCTAGCGGGTACTCCTACGAGCAGTACTTC
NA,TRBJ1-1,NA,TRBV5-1,CASSLFTGQRNTEAFF,TGCGCCAGCAGCTTGTTTACGGGACAACGAAACACTGAAGCTTTCTTT
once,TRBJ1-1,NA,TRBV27,CASSLNRMNTEAFF,TGTGCCAGCAGTTTAAACAGGATGAACACTGAAGCTTTCTTT
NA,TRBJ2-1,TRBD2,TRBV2,CASSRLAGATSYNEQFF,TGTGCCAGCAGTCGGCTAGCGGGGGCGACCTCCTACAATGAGCAGTTCTTC
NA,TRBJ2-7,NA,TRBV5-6,CASSLYTFVTYEQYF,TGTGCCAGCAGCTTGTACACCTTCGTAACCTACGAGCAGTACTTC
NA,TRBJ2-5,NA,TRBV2,CASSERETQYF,TGTGCCAGCAGTGAACGAGAGACCCAGTACTTC
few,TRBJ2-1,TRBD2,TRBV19,CASSSGGGRTYNEQFF,TGTGCCAGCAGTAGTGGGGGCGGGAGGACGTACAATGAGCAGTTCTTC